This TCR beta chain appears in the sequencing data of a study of blood T cell repertoires in COVID-19. The method was immunoSEQ multiplex PCR; TCRdb's version includes in-frame clones alone and lacks a portion of them. The sample includes approximately 150,000 clones, 85% of them seen just once. The ends lost 4 bases at V and 4 bases at J; junction bases unmatched: 11. The germline V gene has CDR1 SGHRS and CDR2 YFSETQ. The CDR3 contains 16 residues. The TCR was taken from a human donor with acute or convalescent COVID-19. The donor label of this sample is uncertain. The V call is TRBV5-1, the J call TRBJ1-2; 9 positions match TRBD1. Source material: peripheral blood. The CDR3 DNA is TGCGCCAGCAGCGAAAGGACAGGGGTTTCCCGCTATGGCTACACCTTC. Amino acid sequence: CASSERTGVSRYGYTF.